The 24 T cell receptor beta chains in this list originate from one sample, sequenced in a study of beta chain features in type 1 diabetes. Every isolated RNA sample was fully reverse transcribed, so sequencing captured expressed TCRB transcripts. The table came from immunoSEQ multiplex PCR; TCRdb's copy has only in-frame clones and leaves some out. The sample shows 850,000 to 900,000 clones, roughly 15% of them seen only once. Material for sequencing was naive CD4+ T cells from blood. These receptors originate from a woman younger than 30 in good health.

The chain is built from TRBV29-1 and TRBJ2-3; 8 nucleotides agree with TRBD2. V lost 5 bases to trimming and J lost 3 bases; unmatched junction nucleotides: 7. The CDR3 has 14 residues. Germline V gene data show CDR1 as SQVTM and CDR2 as ANQGSEA. CDR3 nucleotides: TGCAGCGTTTACCTCACGGGAGGGACAGATACGCAGTATTTT. This gives the protein CSVYLTGGTDTQYF.

There are a few counts of this clone. This sequence joins TRBV27 and TRBJ1-1, with D uncertain. This CDR3 is 13 amino acids long. The V and J ends lost 3 bases and 7 bases respectively, with 12 bases between them. Germline V gene lookup returns CDR1 MNHEY and CDR2 SMNVEV (reference sequence). Written as DNA, the CDR3 is TGTGCCAGCAGTTTGAAGGCAGGAGTTGAAGCTTTCTTT. Encoded protein: CASSLKAGVEAFF.

J is TRBJ1-5 and V is TRBV28; no clear D gene. From germline, CDR1 is MDHEN and CDR2 SYDVKM. The V end lost 2 bases, the J end lost 3 bases, and 8 bases lay between the germline ends. The CDR3 contains 14 residues. This chain's CDR3 is CASSLVQNNQPQHF. The CDR3 DNA reads TGTGCCAGCAGTTTAGTACAGAACAATCAGCCCCAGCATTTT.

V usage is TRBV28 and J usage is TRBJ2-1, with 9 bases aligning to TRBD2. CDR3 size: 21 residues. Per the germline V gene, CDR1 is MDHEN and CDR2 is SYDVKM. V shed 4 bases, J shed 4 bases, and the junction held 23 bases outside the gene matches. The CDR3 protein is CASSSPAFTTGLAGQYNEQFF. In DNA, the CDR3 is TGTGCCAGCAGTTCCCCTGCGTTTACAACCGGGCTAGCGGGACAGTACAATGAGCAGTTCTTC.

The table lists this clone with a few counts. The rearrangement uses TRBV14 and TRBJ2-6; D is unclear. Germline CDR1 reads SGHDN; CDR2 reads FVKESK. The V end lost 0 bases, the J end lost 2 bases, and 14 bases lay between the germline ends. CDR3 size: 18 residues. Here the CDR3 DNA reads TGTGCCAGCAGCCAAGACTGGGGTAAAAAGACTGGGGCCAACGTCCTGACTTTC. Its translation: CASSQDWGKKTGANVLTF.

About this clone: This sample includes further DNA sequences coding for the same CDR3. The chain carries TRBV7-3 and TRBJ2-5, with TRBD2 identical over 8 bases. V lost 0 bases, J lost 4 bases, and 4 bases stayed unmatched. The CDR3 is made up of 15 amino acids. Germline CDR1 reads SGHTA; CDR2 reads FQGTGA. CDR3 bases: TGTGCCAGCAGCTTAACAGGGACTAGGGGAGAGACCCAGTACTTC. Translating it yields CASSLTGTRGETQYF.

This clone was detected only a few times. The J gene is TRBJ2-7, the V gene TRBV7-9, with TRBD1 matching 9 bases. There are 16 residues in the CDR3. Germline CDR1 is SEHNR and CDR2 is FQNEAQ (reference sequence). With 4 bases clipped from V and 4 bases from J, the junction kept 11 bases outside the gene matches. CDR3 sequence reads: CASSSKGDRVLYEQYF. The CDR3 nucleotides read TGTGCCAGCAGCTCCAAAGGGGACAGGGTTTTATACGAGCAGTACTTC.

The V and J genes are TRBV27 and TRBJ2-1, with TRBD2 matching over 16 bases. The germline V gene encodes CDR1 MNHEY and CDR2 SMNVEV (reference sequence). This CDR3 contains 19 residues. Trimming took 5 bases from V and 2 from J; bases not matched to a gene: 9. The CDR3 DNA is TGTGCCAGCAGTCCCCGTCCCGGGACTAGCGGGAGGGCCTACAATGAGCAGTTCTTC. Encoded protein: CASSPRPGTSGRAYNEQFF.

V gene TRBV5-6 combines with J gene TRBJ2-1; 9 nucleotides agree with TRBD2. Trimming cost V 3 bases and J 4 bases; bases outside gene matches: 11. In germline, CDR1 is SGHDT, CDR2 YYEEEE. CDR3 size: 17 residues. This CDR3 reads CASSWGLAGELYNEQFF. The CDR3 region has the DNA TGTGCCAGCAGCTGGGGCTTAGCGGGGGAACTTTACAATGAGCAGTTCTTC. Complete variable domain (other parts from reference TRBV5-6 and TRBJ2-1): DAGVTQSPTHLIKTRGQQVTLRCSPKSGHDTVSWYQQALGQGPQFIFQYYEEEERQRGNFPDRFSGHQFPNYSSELNVNALLLGDSALYLCASSWGLAGELYNEQFFGPGTRLTVL.

This chain uses TRBV27 with TRBJ2-1, with TRBD2 matching over 9 bases. This CDR3 has 16 residues. CDR1 MNHEY and CDR2 SMNVEV come from the germline V gene (reference sequence). The junction had 7 bases not matched to a gene; V was cut back by 3 bases and J by 4 bases. DNA of the CDR3: TGTGCCAGCAGTTTTATCAAGACTAGCGGATACAATGAGCAGTTCTTC. Its protein product is CASSFIKTSGYNEQFF.

In its sample, this clone was seen a few times. The J gene is TRBJ1-2, the V gene TRBV19; D is ambiguous. Trimming pared 3 bases from V and 1 base from J, leaving 6 bases between. In germline, CDR1 is LNHDA, CDR2 SQIVND (reference sequence). The CDR3 runs 13 residues. CDR3 sequence (DNA): TGTGCCAGTAGTATGGCGGATAACTATGGCTACACCTTC. Its protein product is CASSMADNYGYTF.

Concerning this clone itself: Other DNA variants within this sample encode the same CDR3. This chain uses TRBV7-2 with TRBJ2-3; D is undetermined. The germline V gene has CDR1 SGHTA and CDR2 FQGNSA. The CDR3 covers 14 residues. Trimming stripped 0 bases from V and 4 bases from J, with 8 bases between. The CDR3 region has the DNA TGTGCCAGCAGCTTAGCCGGCCCGGCAGATACGCAGTATTTT. Amino acids: CASSLAGPADTQYF.

Here the CDR3 DNA reads TGTGCCAGCAGTACCTCCACCGGGACAGGGAGTAACATTCAGTACTTC. Its translation: CASSTSTGTGSNIQYF. J is TRBJ2-4 and V is TRBV9, with TRBD1 matching 9 bases. The V and J ends lost 5 bases and 7 bases, in that order; junction bases with no gene match: 13. The CDR3 has 16 residues. CDR1 and CDR2 from the germline V gene are SGDLS and YYNGEE.

This clone was picked up a small number of times. The chain combines TRBV7-9 with TRBJ2-5; 11 bases map to TRBD2. The CDR3 has 17 amino acids. V lost 3 bases and J lost 4; bases outside the gene matches: 10. Per germline, CDR1 SEHNR and CDR2 FQNEAQ (reference sequence). This chain's CDR3 is CASSLGGTSGAGETQYF. Here the CDR3 DNA reads TGTGCCAGCAGCTTGGGGGGGACTAGCGGTGCCGGAGAGACCCAGTACTTC.

There are a few counts of this clone. V gene TRBV4-1 combines with J gene TRBJ1-2; no clear D gene. The CDR3 is 13 residues long. The germline V gene encodes CDR1 MGHRA and CDR2 YSYEKL. The germline V and J ends were trimmed by 2 bases and 3 bases, with 7 bases remaining between them. The CDR3 spells CASSQLGYYGYTF. CDR3 coding DNA: TGCGCCAGCAGCCAACTGGGGTACTATGGCTACACCTTC.

The table lists this clone with a few counts. For the CDR3, the DNA is TGTGCCAGCAGCCCGGACAGTACCCGCCAAGAGACCCAGTACTTC. Its protein is CASSPDSTRQETQYF. The chain is built from TRBV7-9 and TRBJ2-5; perhaps TRBD1 as D (6 bases). V was clipped by 5 bases and J by 1 base, with 14 bases between them. CDR1 is SEHNR and CDR2 is FQNEAQ in the germline V gene (reference sequence). The CDR3 length is 15 residues.

V and J are TRBV2 and TRBJ1-1; possibly TRBD1 for D (5 bases). This CDR3 is 14 amino acids long. The V gene's germline CDR1 is SNHLY and CDR2 FYNNEI. V shed 6 bases and J shed 2 bases, with 13 bases lying between them. In nucleotides, the CDR3 is TGTGCCAGCAGGGAGATGACAGAAAACACTGAAGCTTTCTTT. Its translation is CASREMTENTEAFF.

This clone was counted only a few times. The chain carries TRBV28 and TRBJ2-7; 14 bases align to TRBD2. The CDR3 totals 15 residues. Germline assignment: CDR1 MDHEN and CDR2 SYDVKM. With 2 bases clipped from V and 4 bases from J, the junction kept 1 base outside the gene matches. CDR3 amino acids: CASSLGTSGGYEQYF. The DNA for the CDR3 is TGTGCCAGCAGTTTAGGGACTAGCGGGGGATACGAGCAGTACTTC.

This clone was counted only a few times. J is TRBJ2-7 and V is TRBV5-1, with 8 bases identical to TRBD2. V was pared by 0 bases and J by 0 bases, with 5 bases of the junction left unmatched. Per germline, CDR1 SGHRS and CDR2 YFSETQ. The CDR3 loop spans 16 amino acids. In nucleotides, the CDR3 is TGCGCCAGCAGCTTGGCCGGACTAGCTTCCTCCTACGAGCAGTACTTC. Translated: CASSLAGLASSYEQYF.

This clone occurred a few times. The CDR3 here is CASSAGGGVAFF. CDR3 DNA sequence: TGCGCCAGCAGTGCAGGGGGAGGGGTAGCTTTCTTT. This chain connects TRBV10-2 to TRBJ1-1, with TRBD1 matching over 7 bases. The J segment lost 10 bases and the V segment lost 4 bases, leaving 6 bases of the junction unmatched. The CDR3 has 12 residues. Germline lookup yields CDR1 WSHSY and CDR2 SAAADI.

Ten or more counts support this clone. The chain joins TRBV10-3 to TRBJ2-3; D may be TRBD1 (6 bases). Germline V gene lookup returns CDR1 ENHRY and CDR2 SYGVKD. The CDR3 consists of 15 residues. Trimming cost V 8 bases and J 3 bases, with 18 bases left between them. In DNA, the CDR3 is TGTGCCATCTCACAGGGTCCAGTCGAGACAGATACGCAGTATTTT. It codes for CAISQGPVETDTQYF.

This clone was seen more than once but under ten times. This chain uses TRBV25-1 with TRBJ2-7; D unresolved. The germline CDR1 and CDR2 sequences are MGHDK and SYGVNS. V was shortened by 4 bases and J by 3 bases, with 7 bases between the two germline ends. The CDR3 is made up of 12 amino acids. As DNA, the CDR3 is TGTGCCAGCAGTGGTCCGCTCTACGAGCAGTACTTC. Its translation is CASSGPLYEQYF.

This clone has just a few counts. This rearrangement joins TRBV14 to TRBJ2-1; D gene uncertain. The ends were cut back, 5 bases at V and 9 bases at J, with 14 bases in the middle. The CDR3 has 13 residues. CDR1 SGHDN and CDR2 FVKESK come from the germline V gene. DNA of the CDR3: TGTGCCAGCAGCACCCGGCTCGCTGGTGAGCAGTTCTTC. Translated, it gives CASSTRLAGEQFF.

The gene calls are TRBV10-3 and TRBJ2-5, with 7 bases identical to TRBD2. Trimming cost V 2 bases and J 4 bases; bases outside gene matches: 1. The CDR3 covers 13 residues. CDR1 is ENHRY, CDR2 SYGVKD, per germline. The CDR3 DNA reads as TGTGCCATCAGTGAGACTAGCGTAGAGACCCAGTACTTC. It translates to CAISETSVETQYF.